This entry describes one T cell receptor (beta chain). The repertoire was sequenced with immunoSEQ multiplex PCR; TCRdb's copy has only in-frame clones and lacks some. Here the sample spans some 50,000 clones, under 90% being singletons. This specimen belongs to a study of blood T cell repertoires in COVID-19. Study summary: The United States, Italy and Spain provided the acute and convalescent COVID-19 samples.

The CDR3 totals 14 residues. Per germline, CDR1 MNHEY and CDR2 SVGAGI. Trimming left V 7 bases short and J 5 bases short, with 17 bases between. The chain carries TRBV6-5 and TRBJ1-1, with D possibly being TRBD1 (6 bases). Input material: peripheral blood. This receptor was identified in a middle-aged man with acute or convalescent COVID-19. The CDR3 nucleotides read TGTGCCAGCACCGGGACAATAGGCTTTACTGAAGCTTTCTTT. Translated, it gives CASTGTIGFTEAFF.